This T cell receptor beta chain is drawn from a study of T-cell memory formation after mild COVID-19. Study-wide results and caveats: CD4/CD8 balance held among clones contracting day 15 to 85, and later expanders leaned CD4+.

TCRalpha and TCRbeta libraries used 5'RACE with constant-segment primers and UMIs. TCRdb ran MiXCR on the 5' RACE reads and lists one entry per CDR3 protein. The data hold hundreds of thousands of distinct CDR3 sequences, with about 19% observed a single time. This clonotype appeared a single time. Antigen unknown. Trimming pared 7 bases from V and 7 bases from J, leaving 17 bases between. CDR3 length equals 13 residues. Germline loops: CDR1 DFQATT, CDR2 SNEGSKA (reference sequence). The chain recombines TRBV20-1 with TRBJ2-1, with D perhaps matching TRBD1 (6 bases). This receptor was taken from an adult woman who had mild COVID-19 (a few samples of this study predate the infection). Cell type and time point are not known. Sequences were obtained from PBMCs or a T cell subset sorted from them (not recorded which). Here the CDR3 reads CSGERWGLNEQFF. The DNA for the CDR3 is TGCAGTGGCGAGCGGTGGGGGCTGAATGAGCAGTTCTTC.